This T cell receptor (beta chain) appears in the sequencing data of a study of radiotherapy plus CTLA-4 blockade in lung cancer. Study outcomes and limitations: Following radiotherapy plus ipilimumab, tumor-derived TCR clones expanded in the blood.

Germline V gene lookup returns CDR1 SGDLS and CDR2 YYNGEE. The CDR3 is 15 amino acids. V lost 0 bases to trimming and J lost 8 bases, with 14 bases between them. In the case of this clone: The antigen is unknown.

Produced via immunoSEQ multiplex PCR; TCRdb's table is partial and in-frame only. Among more than 95,000 clones listed, approximately 74% were seen once. This chain links TRBV9 with TRBJ1-4; D remains ambiguous. Source: peripheral blood, taken from a patient treated with radiotherapy plus ipilimumab. This clonotype was obtained from a human donor with non-small cell lung cancer who had a partial response to radiotherapy plus ipilimumab. Some clones in this sample may be carry-over from other donors' samples. This CDR3 is CASSVGAGEGEKLFF. DNA of the CDR3: TGTGCCAGCAGCGTAGGCGCCGGGGAAGGGGAAAAACTGTTTTTT.